Here is one TCR beta chain with its context. Its antigen is undetermined. The data stem from a study of cytomegalovirus exposure and HLA in healthy donors. Study observations and caveats: The study recorded about 150 TCR beta chains that were cytomegalovirus-associated.

CDR3 size: 13 residues. Trimming pared 3 bases from V and 3 bases from J, leaving 10 bases between. CDR1 and CDR2 from the germline V gene are SGDLS and YYNGEE. Data came from immunoSEQ multiplex PCR; TCRdb stores just in-frame clones and leaves some out. Altogether about 69,000 clones are present, 85% to 95% being singletons, with the ten largest covering approximately 1%. The chain couples TRBV9 to TRBJ2-7; maybe TRBD2 (5 bases). Source material: PBMCs. The receptor was derived from a woman younger than 35 in good health and CMV-seronegative. CDR3 region: CASSGTSIYEQYF. The CDR3 DNA is TGTGCCAGCAGCGGAACTAGTATCTACGAGCAGTACTTC.